The 13 T cell receptor beta chains below were found in one sample sequenced in a study of T-cell reconstitution after alpha-beta-depleted transplantation in children. Unique molecular identifiers were built into the TCRbeta library. TCRdb re-derived calls from the PCR reads in MiXCR, one entry per CDR3 protein. The sample includes hundreds of thousands of distinct CDR3 sequences, around 16% of them seen just once. The sample was PBMCs, mostly from graft donor cells, taken 360 days after TCRalphabeta/CD19-depleted stem cell transplant. The receptors were gathered from a boy younger than two who had a stem cell transplant for Wiskott-Aldrich syndrome, so the T cells may come from the graft donor.

There are a few counts of this clonotype. The chain is built from TRBV29-1 and TRBJ2-3; either TRBD1 or TRBD2 may fit D (5 bases each). The germline CDR1 and CDR2 sequences are SQVTM and ANQGSEA. The CDR3 runs to 10 residues. The V and J ends lost 7 bases and 8 bases respectively, with 10 bases between them. The CDR3 DNA is TGCAGCGCTGGGGGATCTACGCAGTATTTT. Translating it yields CSAGGSTQYF.

The table lists this clonotype with many counts. This chain connects TRBV5-1 to TRBJ2-2; 9 bases match TRBD1. The ends lost 4 bases at V and 4 bases at J; junction bases unmatched: 2. Germline V gene sequence: CDR1 SGHRS, CDR2 YFSETQ. The CDR3 extends over 14 amino acids. CDR3 DNA: TGCGCCAGCAGCACGACAGGGGGCACCGGGGAGCTGTTTTTT. It yields the protein CASSTTGGTGELFF. The variable domain in full, with the rest retrieved from reference TRBV5-1 and TRBJ2-2, is KAGVTQTPRYLIKTRGQQVTLSCSPISGHRSVSWYQQTPGQGLQFLFEYFSETQRNKGNFPGRFSGRQFSNSRSEMNVSTLELGDSALYLCASSTTGGTGELFFGEGSRLTVL.

V gene TRBV7-6 combines with J gene TRBJ2-3, with a tentative D call TRBD2 (6 bases). The germline gives CDR1 SGHVS, CDR2 FNYEAQ. This CDR3 region has 16 residues. V lost 1 base and J lost 7, with 18 bases in between. The CDR3 region is CASSLDYTSYSNTQYF. In DNA form, the CDR3 reads TGTGCCAGCAGCTTAGATTACACTAGCTACTCGAATACGCAGTATTTT. The whole variable domain, remainder taken from reference TRBV7-6 and TRBJ2-3, is GAGVSQSPRYKVTKRGQDVALRCDPISGHVSLYWYRQALGQGPEFLTYFNYEAQQDKSGLPNDRFSAERPEGSISTLTIQRTEQRDSAMYRCASSLDYTSYSNTQYFGPGTRLTVL.

This clonotype was counted a few times. CDR3 nucleotide sequence: TGCGCCAGCAGTCTCGGGACTAGCGGGACCCAGTACTTC. It codes for CASSLGTSGTQYF. The rearrangement links TRBV5-1 to TRBJ2-5; TRBD2 aligns across 11 bases. This CDR3 spans 13 amino acids. Germline CDR1 SGHRS, CDR2 YFSETQ. V shed 5 bases and J 7 bases; nucleotides not matched to a gene: 4.

Many counts were recorded for this clonotype. The rearrangement uses TRBV6-2 or TRBV6-3 and TRBJ2-4, with D uncertain. Trimming left V 0 bases short and J 8 bases short, with 11 bases between. CDR1 is MNHEY and CDR2 is SVGEGT in the germline V gene. The CDR3 spans 14 residues. The CDR3 loop is CASSYSLQIYIQYF. DNA for the CDR3: TGTGCCAGCAGTTACTCCTTGCAGATATACATTCAGTACTTC.

V gene TRBV7-6 combines with J gene TRBJ2-1, with D hard to call. The CDR3 loop spans 17 amino acids. The V and J ends lost 0 bases and 3 bases respectively, with 15 bases between them. CDR1 is SGHVS, CDR2 FNYEAQ, per germline. The CDR3 protein is CASSLAFERLNYNEQFF. The CDR3 DNA sequence: TGTGCCAGCAGCTTAGCATTTGAGCGCTTGAACTACAATGAGCAGTTCTTC.

This clonotype was detected a few times. The J gene is TRBJ1-2, the V gene TRBV5-1; weak D call: TRBD1 (6 bases). Trimming stripped 3 bases from V and 1 base from J, with 13 bases between. The CDR3 totals 15 residues. The germline V gene has CDR1 SGHRS and CDR2 YFSETQ. The CDR3 DNA is TGCGCCAGCAGCTCCTTGGGGGCACTTAACTATGGCTACACCTTC. Amino acids: CASSSLGALNYGYTF.

This clonotype was found a few times. This chain connects TRBV11-2 to TRBJ2-2; TRBD1 is a possible D gene (6 bases). The length of the CDR3 is 15 residues. Per the germline V gene, CDR1 is SGHAT and CDR2 is FQNNGV. V was trimmed by 10 bases and J by 4 bases, leaving 19 bases between them. The CDR3 DNA is TGTGCCACGGGTGGACAGACCCCTGCCACCGGGGAGCTGTTTTTT. It encodes CATGGQTPATGELFF.

This clonotype was recorded a few times. This chain links TRBV15 with TRBJ2-2; 11 bases are shared with TRBD2. There are 18 residues in the CDR3. The trim removed 4 bases at V and 4 bases at J, leaving 11 bases unmatched. Germline lookup yields CDR1 LNHNV and CDR2 YYDKDF (reference sequence). CDR3 DNA: TGTGCCACCAGCATCAGAGGCGGGACTAGCGGATCCACCGGGGAGCTGTTTTTT. It specifies CATSIRGGTSGSTGELFF.

This clonotype occurred once. The gene calls are TRBV6-2 or TRBV6-3 and TRBJ2-1, with 8 positions matching TRBD1. The trim removed 2 bases at V and 7 bases at J, leaving 10 bases unmatched. The CDR3 is 16 amino acids. The germline V gene has CDR1 MNHEY and CDR2 SVGEGT. The CDR3 DNA reads TGTGCCAGCAGTTACATTACAGGGGGAATTGGTAATGAGCAGTTCTTC. Translated, it gives CASSYITGGIGNEQFF.

This chain joins TRBV5-1 and TRBJ2-1; no clear D gene. Germline CDR1 reads SGHRS; CDR2 reads YFSETQ. V lost 2 bases to trimming and J lost 8 bases, with 14 bases between them. The CDR3 totals 14 residues. The CDR3 DNA reads as TGCGCCAGCAGCTTTGATCTTCGGGTAGATGAGCAGTTCTTC. Translating gives CASSFDLRVDEQFF.

The rearrangement joins TRBV10-3 to TRBJ2-1; 9 positions agree with TRBD2. J gave up 7 bases and V 11 bases, and 9 bases lay outside the gene matches. This CDR3 is built from 13 residues. Per germline, CDR1 ENHRY and CDR2 SYGVKD. CDR3 in amino acids: CAGGGAPWNEQFF. CDR3 bases: TGTGCCGGCGGGGGGGCTCCGTGGAATGAGCAGTTCTTC.

The V and J genes are TRBV6-5 and TRBJ2-7; D assignment may be TRBD1 or TRBD2 (5 bases each). Deletions cut 2 bases from V and 2 bases from J, with 13 bases between. The germline V gene has CDR1 MNHEY and CDR2 SVGAGI. This CDR3 is built from 15 residues. The CDR3: CASSYSRDATYEQYF. The CDR3 region has the DNA TGTGCCAGCAGTTACAGCCGGGACGCAACCTACGAGCAGTACTTC.